These 6 T cell receptor beta chains came from one sample sequenced in a study of blood T cells in healthy people across ages. A J-beta primer mix and a sample-barcoded 5' primer were used in a second PCR of about 6 to 12 cycles. TCRdb re-called the 5' RACE reads with MiXCR, one entry per CDR3 protein. The table lists over 1,200,000 distinct CDR3 sequences, approximately 59% of them singletons, with approximately 7% in the top ten. Sample: blood. The receptors here all came from a man between 18 and 35 years old in good health.

The rearrangement links TRBV28 to TRBJ1-4, with D perhaps matching TRBD1 (5 bases). CDR1 MDHEN and CDR2 SYDVKM come from the germline V gene. The CDR3 extends over 14 amino acids. V was clipped by 4 bases and J by 8 bases, with 14 bases between them. The DNA for the CDR3 is TGTGCCAGCAGTTGGCAGGGAGGAAGGGAAAAACTGTTTTTT. This translates into CASSWQGGREKLFF.

V and J are TRBV4-2 and TRBJ1-5; no clear D gene. CDR3 length: 13 residues. CDR1 and CDR2 from the germline V gene are LGHNA and YNFKEQ. The V gene lost 0 bases and the J gene lost 6 bases, with 6 bases spanning the gap. CDR3 residues: CASSQDEVQPQHF. The CDR3 nucleotides are TGTGCCAGCAGCCAAGATGAGGTTCAGCCCCAGCATTTT.

The chain carries TRBV12-3 or TRBV12-4 and TRBJ1-2, with 11 bases fitting TRBD1. After removal of 2 bases from V and 2 bases from J, the junction contained 13 bases not matched to a gene. This CDR3 region has 19 residues. CDR3 nucleotides: TGTGCCAGCAGTTTACCCCACGGGACAGGGGGGACACCGAACTATGGCTACACCTTC. This gives the protein CASSLPHGTGGTPNYGYTF.

This clonotype appeared many times. This chain links TRBV20-1 with TRBJ2-7; a possible D gene is TRBD1 (5 bases). The germline CDR1 and CDR2 sequences are DFQATT and SNEGSKA (reference sequence). The germline V and J ends were trimmed by 1 base and 2 bases, with 15 bases remaining between them. The CDR3 totals 15 residues. The chain's CDR3 is CSARGDSSQAYEQYF. CDR3 sequence (DNA): TGCAGTGCTAGAGGCGACAGTTCACAAGCCTACGAGCAGTACTTC.

This clonotype showed up just once. The chain has TRBV6-5 and TRBJ2-4, with no clear D. The J call may be mistaken, given a closer DNA end match to TRBJ2-7. CDR3 length: 14 amino acids. Per the germline V gene, CDR1 is MNHEY and CDR2 is SVGAGI. The CDR3 region is CASSRWAYSYEQYF. CDR3 nucleotides: TGTGCCAGCAGTAGATGGGCCTACTCCTACGAGCAGTACTTC.

This chain connects TRBV27 to TRBJ2-7; the D gene is possibly TRBD2 (6 bases). V was shortened by 0 bases and J by 3 bases, with 18 bases between the two germline ends. Germline assignment: CDR1 MNHEY and CDR2 SMNVEV (reference sequence). The length of the CDR3 is 17 residues. CDR3 sequence reads: CASSLSVAGRDFYEQYF. DNA of the CDR3: TGTGCCAGCAGTTTATCAGTCGCGGGAAGAGATTTCTACGAGCAGTACTTC.